The next 8 T cell receptor beta chains were all read from a single sample in a study of blood T cell repertoires in COVID-19 (dated by TCRdb to 2020 to 2021). The library was obtained by the immunoSEQ multiplex PCR assay. Here the immuneACCESS table is served through TCRdb, limited to in-frame sequences with V and J called. Missing clones are a known gap in these copies; in checked studies unresolved V genes cover under half, and the rest lacks a known reason. The sample table shows about 260,000 clones, and 88% are seen once. Approximately 0.7% of the sample lies in the top ten. The source material was peripheral blood. The receptors originated from a human donor in a cohort sampled during active COVID-19.

This rearrangement joins TRBV5-1 to TRBJ1-1; perhaps TRBD1 as D (5 bases). The CDR3 contains 17 residues. V shed 3 bases and J shed 3 bases, with 21 bases lying between them. Germline CDR1 reads SGHRS; CDR2 reads YFSETQ. The CDR3 protein is CASSYSGFTGRDTEAFF. The CDR3 DNA follows: TGCGCCAGCAGCTACTCAGGGTTTACAGGTCGGGACACTGAAGCTTTCTTT.

The chain employs TRBV5-1 and TRBJ2-7; tentatively, D is TRBD2 (5 bases). The CDR3 runs 14 residues. V was trimmed by 0 bases and J by 2 bases, leaving 9 bases between them. CDR1 is SGHRS and CDR2 is YFSETQ in the germline V gene. The DNA of the CDR3 is TGCGCCAGCAGCTTGGCGGGATCCACCTACGAGCAGTACTTC. Translation gives CASSLAGSTYEQYF.

This sequence joins TRBV7-3 and TRBJ1-1; D gene unclear. The ends were cut back, 5 bases at V and 0 bases at J, with 7 bases in the middle. Germline V gene data show CDR1 as SGHTA and CDR2 as FQGTGA. This CDR3 comprises 13 residues. CDR3 in DNA: TGTGCCAGCAGCACGGAGATGAACACTGAAGCTTTCTTT. Residues: CASSTEMNTEAFF.

The chain employs TRBV5-1 and TRBJ2-7, with TRBD2 as a possible D gene (5 bases). Germline V gene data show CDR1 as SGHRS and CDR2 as YFSETQ. Between the trimmed V and J ends, which lost 2 bases and 2 bases, there was a span of 11 bases. The CDR3 is made up of 14 amino acids. The chain's CDR3 is CASSFSGVPYEQYF. The CDR3 DNA sequence: TGCGCCAGCAGCTTCTCCGGGGTCCCCTACGAGCAGTACTTC.

The CDR3 here is CASSFGQGPYGYTF. DNA of the CDR3: TGTGCCAGCAGTTTTGGACAGGGTCCCTATGGCTACACCTTC. This sequence joins TRBV7-2 and TRBJ1-2, with 8 bases identical to TRBD1. The CDR3 is 14 amino acids. Losses at the gene ends were 6 bases for V and 4 bases for J; bases not matched to a gene: 7. Per germline, CDR1 SGHTA and CDR2 FQGNSA. Drawing the rest from reference TRBV7-2 and TRBJ1-2, the complete variable domain is GAGVSQSPSNKVTEKGKDVELRCDPISGHTALYWYRQSLGQGLEFLIYFQGNSAPDKSGLPSDRFSAERTGGSVSTLTIQRTQQEDSAVYLCASSFGQGPYGYTFGSGTRLTVV.

The rearrangement uses TRBV3-1 (or the pseudogene TRBV3-2) and TRBJ2-7; 7 positions match TRBD2. The length of the CDR3 is 17 residues. CDR1 and CDR2 from the germline V gene are LGHDT and YNNKEL (reference sequence). Losses at the gene ends were 1 base for V and 2 bases for J; bases not matched to a gene: 11. Written as DNA, the CDR3 is TGTGCCAGCAGCCAAGCCCCCACGGGAGGCCTACCCTACGAGCAGTACTTC. Translation: CASSQAPTGGLPYEQYF.

In this sample, this clone turned up once. The chain links TRBV7-6 to TRBJ2-7; a weak D match, TRBD2 (6 bases). Germline CDR1 is SGHVS and CDR2 is FNYEAQ. The length of the CDR3 is 16 residues. V was cut by 1 base and J by 2 bases, with 15 bases left in between. The CDR3 sequence: CASSLGVRGSTYEQYF. For the CDR3, the DNA is TGTGCCAGCAGCTTAGGGGTGCGGGGATCCACCTACGAGCAGTACTTC.

This rearrangement joins TRBV25-1 to TRBJ2-3; 8 bases are shared with TRBD2. Looked up from germline, CDR1 is MGHDK and CDR2 is SYGVNS. V lost 2 bases to trimming and J lost 1 base; unmatched junction nucleotides: 11. The CDR3 is 18 residues long. The chain's CDR3 is CASSERSGGIRGTDTQYF. As DNA, the CDR3 is TGTGCCAGCAGTGAACGAAGCGGGGGCATTCGCGGCACAGATACGCAGTATTTT.